This T cell receptor beta chain emerged from a study of T cell changes during pregnancy in multiple sclerosis. This clone has only one observation. Sequencing used immunoSEQ multiplex PCR; TCRdb keeps in-frame clones, though not all of them. Of around 49,000 clones detected, 85% to 90% appear once; the ten largest clones hold 5% to 5.5%. Germline V gene data show CDR1 as LNHDA and CDR2 as SQIVND (reference sequence). The CDR3 covers 14 residues. J was trimmed by 4 bases and V by 7 bases; bases with no gene match: 5. This sequence was found in a female donor in good health, enrolled as a control in a pregnancy study. The chain couples TRBV19 to TRBJ2-7, with 12 positions matching TRBD1. The sample was peripheral blood, taken after pregnancy. The CDR3 sequence is CASTPGQGAYEQYF. Here the CDR3 DNA reads TGTGCCAGTACCCCGGGACAGGGGGCTTACGAGCAGTACTTC.